The present T cell receptor (beta chain) was sequenced within a study of blood T cell repertoires in COVID-19. The overall study: The United States, Italy and Spain supplied acute and convalescent COVID-19 samples.

In assigning cohorts, the study relied on participant-reported clinical history. What the recovered Cohort 3 donors had was two negative PCRs, clearance, or symptom resolution. V trimming: 3 bases; J trimming: 1 base; junction bases outside the gene matches: 5. CDR3 size: 15 residues. CDR1 PRHDT and CDR2 FYEKMQ come from the germline V gene (reference sequence). Source study methods: Estimation of nucleated cell counts was performed using reference gene primer amplification. Method: immunoSEQ multiplex PCR; TCRdb's copy keeps in-frame clones and lacks some. V, J and clone size derive from that table, while D and trimming were established from the DNA sequence. The table lists about 200,000 clones, 89% of them singletons.

The V call is TRBV13, the J call TRBJ2-7; TRBD2 aligns across 8 bases. The receptor's source is a young woman who had recovered from COVID-19. The sequencing sample was made of PBMCs or T cells enriched from blood (not recorded which). CDR3 in amino acids: CASSFLAGHSYEQYF. CDR3 DNA: TGTGCCAGCAGCTTCCTAGCGGGTCATTCCTACGAGCAGTACTTC. Complete variable domain (other parts from reference TRBV13 and TRBJ2-7): AAGVIQSPRHLIKEKRETATLKCYPIPRHDTVYWYQQGPGQDPQFLISFYEKMQSDKGSIPDRFSAQQFSDYHSELNMSSLELGDSALYFCASSFLAGHSYEQYFGPGTRLTVT.